This is a list of T cell receptor beta chains from one sample in a study of cytomegalovirus exposure and HLA in healthy donors. TCRdb keeps only in-frame clones here, not all; method: immunoSEQ multiplex PCR. The sample records about 190,000 clones, just under 75% being singletons. The material sequenced was PBMCs. These receptors originate from a woman younger than 45 in good health and CMV-seropositive. The CDR3 runs from the conserved cysteine through the conserved F or W. Fields, in order: D gene, V gene, clone size, J gene, CDR3 DNA, CDR3 protein. The D gene is left open where the match is weak. Size is stated for part of the rows, as once, few or many counts, or as a class when the clone is expanded.

-	TRBV28	-	TRBJ2-7	TGTGCCAGCAGCCCTCGGGGTGGCCACGAGCAGTACTTC	CASSPRGGHEQYF
-	TRBV6-1	-	TRBJ2-5	TGTGCCAGCAGTGGCTATGCGGAGGGAGAGACCCAGTACTTC	CASSGYAEGETQYF
TRBD1	TRBV7-9	-	TRBJ2-3	TGTTCCAGCAGCTCCCTCGGACAGGGGGCTGGTGATACGCAGTATTTT	CSSSSLGQGAGDTQYF
-	TRBV27	-	TRBJ2-7	TGTGCCAGCAGTAGTATCGGGACACCGACCTACGAGCAGTACTTC	CASSSIGTPTYEQYF
-	TRBV18	-	TRBJ2-7	TGTGCCAGCTCTAGTCTTGGGGCGGATTCCTACGAGCAGTACTTC	CASSSLGADSYEQYF
TRBD1	TRBV5-8	-	TRBJ1-3	TGTGCCAGCAGCCCGAGGACAGGGGCCGGAAACACCATATATTTT	CASSPRTGAGNTIYF
TRBD1	TRBV29-1	-	TRBJ2-1	TGCAGCGTTGAAGACCGGACAGGGTACTACAATGAGCAGTTCTTC	CSVEDRTGYYNEQFF
TRBD1	TRBV6-6	-	TRBJ1-2	TGTGCCAGCATCCCGGGACAGGGGGTCACTAACTATGGCTACACCTTC	CASIPGQGVTNYGYTF
-	TRBV5-1	-	TRBJ2-3	TGCGCCAGCAGACCAGCCCCCGGGGGCACAGATACGCAGTATTTT	CASRPAPGGTDTQYF
TRBD1	TRBV28	-	TRBJ1-1	TGTGCCAGCAGTTCCCCGACAGGGCCCGGAACTGAAGCTTTCTTT	CASSSPTGPGTEAFF
TRBD1	TRBV25-1	once	TRBJ1-2	TGTGCCAGCAGGGACAGGGGTTTGTATGGCTACACCTTC	CASRDRGLYGYTF
-	TRBV19	-	TRBJ2-1	TGTGCCAGCAACAGGGCTTTCGACAATGAGCAGTTCTTC	CASNRAFDNEQFF
-	TRBV5-4	-	TRBJ2-5	TGTGCCAGCAGTTACAGGGGCCGGGAGCAGTACTTC	CASSYRGREQYF
TRBD1	TRBV7-9	-	TRBJ1-4	TGTTCCAGCAGCTTAACAGGGGGCCAGGTTAATGAAAAACTGTTTTTT	CSSSLTGGQVNEKLFF
TRBD1	TRBV19	-	TRBJ2-7	TGTGCCACTTCCTCCGGGACAGGATCCTACGGGCAGTACTTC	CATSSGTGSYGQYF
TRBD2	TRBV29-1	-	TRBJ2-5	TGCAGCGACTCGGGACTAGCGGGAGAGACCCAGTACTTC	CSDSGLAGETQYF
TRBD2	TRBV28	-	TRBJ2-7	TGTGCCAGCAGTTTCCGCGGGGGGCTCTCCTACGAGCAGTACTTC	CASSFRGGLSYEQYF
-	TRBV5-1	-	TRBJ2-4	TGCGCCAGCAGCCCCGGGGGGCAAGCCAAAAACATTCAGTACTTC	CASSPGGQAKNIQYF
-	TRBV5-4	-	TRBJ1-3	TGTGCCAGCAGCTTTTCGGGTTCTGGAAACACCATATATTTT	CASSFSGSGNTIYF
-	TRBV5-1	once	TRBJ2-5	TGCGCCAGCAGCTTGGGGGCGGGCCAAGAGACCCAGTACTTC	CASSLGAGQETQYF
-	TRBV6-5	-	TRBJ2-1	TGTGCCAGCAGTTACTCGGCCGCACGGGATGAGCAGTTCTTC	CASSYSAARDEQFF
TRBD1	TRBV27	-	TRBJ1-3	TGTGCCAGCAGTTCCAGGACAGGGGGCCTTGGAAACACCATATATTTT	CASSSRTGGLGNTIYF
-	TRBV13	-	TRBJ1-4	TGTGCCAGCAGCGTAACGGGTAGTCGAAAACTGTTTTTT	CASSVTGSRKLFF
-	TRBV20-1	-	TRBJ2-7	TGCAGTGCTAGCAGGAACTACGAGCAGTACTTC	CSASRNYEQYF
TRBD1	TRBV6-6	once	TRBJ1-2	TGTGCCAGCAGCGGACAGGGGACAACAAACTATGGCTACACCTTC	CASSGQGTTNYGYTF
TRBD1	TRBV2	-	TRBJ1-4	TGTGCCAGCAGAACCGGGACAGGGCTGGAAAAACTGTTTTTT	CASRTGTGLEKLFF
TRBD1	TRBV5-1	-	TRBJ2-7	TGCGCCAGCAGCTCGGGACAGACCTACGAGCAGTACTTC	CASSSGQTYEQYF
-	TRBV10-2	-	TRBJ2-1	TGCGCCAGCAATCAGGCATCCAACAATGAGCAGTTCTTC	CASNQASNNEQFF
TRBD1	TRBV6-1	once	TRBJ1-6	TGTGCCAGCAGTGCACCCGCCGGGACAGCGTATAATTCACCCCTCCACTTT	CASSAPAGTAYNSPLHF
-	TRBV11-2	-	TRBJ2-7	TGTGCCAGCACTCCGAGTGGGGGCGCGGCCTACGAGCAGTACTTC	CASTPSGGAAYEQYF
-	TRBV27	-	TRBJ2-3	TGTGCCAGCAGTTCTCCTCCCACAGATACGCAGTATTTT	CASSSPPTDTQYF
TRBD2	TRBV28	-	TRBJ2-1	TGTGCCAGTGCCAGCCACTTAGCGGGAAGCTCCTACAATGAGCAGTTCTTC	CASASHLAGSSYNEQFF
TRBD2	TRBV9	-	TRBJ2-1	TGTGCCAGCAGCTCCTGGACTAGCGGTCTCTCCTACAATGAGCAGTTCTTC	CASSSWTSGLSYNEQFF
-	TRBV19	-	TRBJ1-2	TGTGCCAGTACAAGTTTGACAGAAACTCGAGCTAACTATGGCTACACCTTC	CASTSLTETRANYGYTF
TRBD1	TRBV7-8	-	TRBJ2-1	TGTGCCAGCAGCTTAGCTCGGATGGGACAGGGTAGGTATGAGCAGTTCTTC	CASSLARMGQGRYEQFF
TRBD2	TRBV27	-	TRBJ2-7	TGTGCCAGCAGTTTAGGTAGCGGGGGCTACGAGCAGTACTTC	CASSLGSGGYEQYF
-	TRBV14	-	TRBJ2-3	TGTGCCAGCAGCCCGGGAGCCCGTACGCAGTATTTT	CASSPGARTQYF
-	TRBV27	-	TRBJ2-5	TGTGCCAGCAGTTTTGGGGGGTTCGTGGGAGAGACCCAGTACTTC	CASSFGGFVGETQYF
-	TRBV7-9	-	TRBJ2-2	TGTGCCAGCAGCTTAGTCAACAGGGTGGCCGGGGAGCTGTTTTTT	CASSLVNRVAGELFF
-	TRBV11-3	-	TRBJ2-3	TGTGCCAGCAGCCCCAACCAACTCACAGATACGCAGTATTTT	CASSPNQLTDTQYF
-	TRBV4-1	-	TRBJ2-7	TGCGCCAGCAGCCAACCTCCCTACTACGAGCAGTACTTC	CASSQPPYYEQYF
-	TRBV6-4	-	TRBJ2-2	TGTGCCAGCAACGAAGGGGGAGTAGGAGCCGGGGAGCTGTTTTTT	CASNEGGVGAGELFF